The sequence of this TCR beta chain was determined in a study of blood T cells in healthy people across ages. Findings of the study overall: Among T cells, TCR beta diversity per million cells dropped roughly linearly as age rose.

With a J-beta primer mix and a sample-barcoded 5' primer, a second PCR ran about 7 to 12 cycles. TCRdb called the 5' RACE reads again in MiXCR, with one record for every CDR3 protein. Here the sample spans a few hundred thousand distinct CDR3 sequences, roughly a quarter being singletons. On this clonotype: Its antigen is not known.

In terms of origin and age, donors were healthy Caucasian individuals from Russia aged 6 to 90. Per germline, CDR1 MNHEY and CDR2 SVGAGI. This CDR3 region has 13 residues. V lost 2 bases and J 6 bases, leaving 11 bases between the germline ends. The data also belong to a second study, concerning T cells of mothers and their children.

The TCR was taken from a boy between 2 and 10 years old in good health. V usage is TRBV6-5 and J usage is TRBJ2-7; unclear D gene. Sequencing was done on a sample of blood. The CDR3 sequence is CASSYPQNCEQYF. CDR3 in DNA: TGTGCCAGCAGTTACCCCCAGAATTGCGAGCAGTACTTC.